Given below is one T cell receptor (beta chain) in context. The data were taken from a study of blood T cell repertoires in COVID-19. For the study at large: Researchers got acute and convalescent COVID-19 samples from the United States, Italy and Spain. Sample material is recorded as cDNA or gDNA derived from T cells, B-cell-depleted T cells, or PBMCs.

In the original processing: Using reference gene primer amplification, nucleated cell counts were estimated. TCRdb's copy holds only in-frame clones and misses some; the assay was immunoSEQ multiplex PCR. V and J calls plus clone size are reproduced from that table; the DNA served to infer D and trimming. The sample contains 70,000 to 95,000 clones, around 85% of which appear only once. The CDR3 length is 16 residues. V trimming: 4 bases; J trimming: 8 bases; junction bases outside the gene matches: 11. The germline V gene has CDR1 KGHSH and CDR2 LQKENI. This chain links TRBV18 with TRBJ1-6, with 7 nucleotides matching TRBD1. The TCR sequence derives from a woman aged 70 to 79 with active or convalescent COVID-19. The sequencing input was peripheral blood. In DNA form, the CDR3 reads TGTGCCAGCTCACGACCAAACAGGGGTGATTATTCACCCCTCCACTTT. Translated: CASSRPNRGDYSPLHF.